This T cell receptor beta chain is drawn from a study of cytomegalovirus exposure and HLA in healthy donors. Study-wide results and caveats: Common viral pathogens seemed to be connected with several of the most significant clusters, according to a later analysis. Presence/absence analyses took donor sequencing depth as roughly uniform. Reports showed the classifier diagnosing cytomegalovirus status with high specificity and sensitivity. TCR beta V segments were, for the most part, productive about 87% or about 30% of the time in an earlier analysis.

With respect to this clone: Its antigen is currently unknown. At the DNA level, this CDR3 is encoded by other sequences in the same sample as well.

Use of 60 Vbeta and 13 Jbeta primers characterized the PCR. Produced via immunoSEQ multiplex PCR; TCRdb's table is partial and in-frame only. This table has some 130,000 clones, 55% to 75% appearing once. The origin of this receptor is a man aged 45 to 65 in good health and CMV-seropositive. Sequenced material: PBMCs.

The CDR3, as DNA: TGTGCCAGCAGCTTTAGTGGGATGGTACTAGCGGGGAAAAATGAGCAGTTCTTC. Translated, it gives CASSFSGMVLAGKNEQFF. The chain uses TRBV7-8 and TRBJ2-1, with TRBD2 identical over 10 bases. In germline, CDR1 is SGHVS, CDR2 FQNEAQ. V lost 3 bases to trimming and J lost 7 bases; unmatched junction nucleotides: 15. CDR3 size: 18 residues.